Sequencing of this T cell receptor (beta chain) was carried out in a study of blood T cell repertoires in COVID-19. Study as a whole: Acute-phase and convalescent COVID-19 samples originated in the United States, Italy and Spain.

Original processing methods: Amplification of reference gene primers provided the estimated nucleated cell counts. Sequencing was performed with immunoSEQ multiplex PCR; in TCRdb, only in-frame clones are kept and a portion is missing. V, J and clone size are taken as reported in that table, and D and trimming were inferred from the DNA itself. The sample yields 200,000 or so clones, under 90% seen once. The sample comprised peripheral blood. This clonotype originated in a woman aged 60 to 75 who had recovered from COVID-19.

The CDR3 DNA is TGCAGCGTTCCCGGCCAGGCTAACTATGGCTACACCTTC. Translated, it gives CSVPGQANYGYTF. The V and J genes are TRBV29-1 and TRBJ1-2; unclear D gene. V shed 5 bases and J shed 0 bases, with 10 bases lying between them. The CDR3 spans 13 residues. Per germline, CDR1 SQVTM and CDR2 ANQGSEA.